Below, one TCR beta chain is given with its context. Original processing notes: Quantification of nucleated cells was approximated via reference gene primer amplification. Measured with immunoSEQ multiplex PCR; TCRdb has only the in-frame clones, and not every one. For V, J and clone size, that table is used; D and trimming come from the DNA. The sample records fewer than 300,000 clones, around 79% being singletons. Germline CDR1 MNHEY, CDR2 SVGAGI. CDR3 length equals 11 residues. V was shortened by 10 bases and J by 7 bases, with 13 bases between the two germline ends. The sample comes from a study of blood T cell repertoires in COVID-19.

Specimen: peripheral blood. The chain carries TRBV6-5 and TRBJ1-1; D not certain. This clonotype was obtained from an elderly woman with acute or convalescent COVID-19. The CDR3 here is CATTERVEAFF. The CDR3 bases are TGTGCCACCACAGAGCGGGTTGAAGCTTTCTTT.